This TCR beta chain emerged from a study of blood T cell repertoires in COVID-19 (dated by TCRdb to the early 2020s). Background on the whole study: The collaborator samples originated in the United States, Italy and Spain and spanned the acute and convalescent phases of COVID-19. The samples were drawn from the first 160 participants of the ongoing ImmuneRACE study and from more than 1,000 subjects provided by 6 global collaborators. The repertoires were released in a freely available public database meant as a resource for research on the immune response to SARS-CoV-2. Sample metadata almost always included a de-identified subject ID, COVID-19 status, age in years and sex. Where available, HLA class I and class II types were obtained from metadata supplied by the sample provider rather than from assay-based typing. The prospective study material was composed of cDNA or gDNA derived from T cells, B-cell-depleted T cells, or PBMCs. Deeply sampled blood TCRbeta repertoires from subjects exposed to, actively infected with, or recovered from COVID-19 were included in the dataset.

Here is what the overall study found, with its caveats: The quantity of clinical and demographic metadata differed by source and by participant and was supplied without curation.

CDR1 and CDR2, looked up from the germline V gene, are SGHRS and YFSETQ. V is cut by 6 bases and J by 8 bases, and the space between the germline ends is 21 bases. There are 16 amino acids in the CDR3, from cysteine to phenylalanine inclusive. This entry keeps only the CDR3 DNA: 48 bases, framed from base 1. TCRbeta CDR3 regions were amplified from genomic DNA by means of the immunoSEQ Assay, a bias-controlled multiplex PCR. Per the original workflow: Nucleated cell counts per sample were estimated from amplification of reference gene primers within the assay. Sequence reads were collapsed and filtered to measure the absolute abundance of every unique TCRbeta CDR3 rearrangement. For each sample, productive Simpson clonality was calculated as the square root of Simpson's diversity index over productive rearrangements. Not all clones reach the TCRdb copy of this immuneACCESS table, which keeps in-frame sequences only. Checked studies attribute under half of the gap to unresolved V genes and leave the rest unexplained. That table supplies the V and J calls and clone size; D and trimming were determined from the DNA. The sample table records around 400,000 clones; 75% to 90% of these occur just once. Clones ranked in the top ten supply about 5.4% of the sample.

Enrolling through a virtual design, the prospective study's participants ranged in age from roughly 18 to 90 years and lived across 20 to 25 United States geographic areas. In the prospective study, participants were assigned to cohorts based on the clinical history participants reported in a screening survey and a study questionnaire. For ImmuneRACE Cohort 3, a participant was defined as recovered based on two consecutive negative NP/OP PCR tests, clearance by a healthcare professional, or resolution of symptoms. In the prospective study, whole blood, serum and a nasopharyngeal or oropharyngeal swab were collected from each participant by mobile phlebotomists. Prospective study participants could optionally give additional blood draws and questionnaires over an approximately 2-month period. Blood samples from the prospective study were shipped frozen or at room temperature prior to DNA extraction.

Points on this clone: The antigen it binds to is not known. No base-level quality is on record; no much larger clone is a single base apart.

The V and J segments used are TRBV5-1 and TRBJ1-6; a tentative D call is TRBD1 (6 bases match). This TCR derives from a woman aged 45-60 years who had recovered from COVID-19. Sequencing used PBMCs or T cells enriched from blood (not recorded which). At the DNA level, the sequence is TGCGCCAGCACCTCCGTCGGGACACGGTCGTATTCACCCCTCCACTTT. Its protein reads: CASTSVGTRSYSPLHF.